In its sample, the clone carrying this TCR beta chain was seen many times. The antigen is undetermined. The data stem from a study of T cells in Graves' hyperthyroidism and ophthalmopathy. At the level of the study: Before treatment of any kind, peripheral blood was taken at initial diagnosis. General study results and limits: Blood also contained most expanded thyroid clonotypes above 0.001.

There are 14 residues in the CDR3. J gave up 1 base and V 6 bases, and 5 bases lay outside the gene matches. The germline gives CDR1 MNHNS, CDR2 SASEGT. Using RNA transcripts as the source, TCR beta CDR3 regions were amplified. The HTBI primer set served for first-round RT-PCR of the TCR CDR3. TCRdb reprocessed the multiplex PCR reads with MiXCR, giving one entry per CDR3 protein. The sample records about 420,000 distinct CDR3 sequences, around 13% being singletons. The rearrangement uses TRBV6-1 and TRBJ1-2; 7 bases are shared with TRBD1. Input material: blood. This sequence was found in a woman under 30 with Graves' hyperthyroidism. The CDR3 coding sequence is TGTGCCAGCAGCCAGGGACAGAATAACTATGGCTACACCTTC. Translating gives CASSQGQNNYGYTF.